What follows describes a single T cell receptor beta chain. What antigen it recognizes has not been identified. Per-nucleotide qualities are absent, and no much larger clonotype sits a single base away. This sample was taken from a study of graft-versus-host responses after intestinal transplantation (dated by TCRdb to about 2021). Regarding the study in general: Recipients received multivisceral, liver-intestinal, or isolated intestinal transplants. Every recipient was given anti-thymocyte globulin induction, followed by roughly 3 years of maintenance tacrolimus and steroids. The cohort enrolled about two dozen intestinal transplant recipients, one of whom was a retransplant, and 3 patients without pretransplant specimens were excluded. To identify alloreactive clones, pre-transplant mixed lymphocyte reaction products were sequenced and then compared with unstimulated pre-transplant donor and recipient T cells. Donor T cell macrochimerism was defined as a peak of at least 4% donor T cells among recipient peripheral blood mononuclear cells. Graft-versus-host and host-versus-graft alloreactive T cell clones were tracked in the graft, circulation and bone marrow after intestinal transplantation using bulk TCR-beta CDR3 sequencing. Samples from a few later patients were sequenced in-house on an Illumina MiSeq with MiXCR processing rather than by the commercial service. What the work shows at the level of the full study, not this receptor alone: Patients with donor T cell macrochimerism had high GvH to HvG T cell clonal ratios in their allografts. Peak levels of circulating GvH clones were associated with declines in HvG clones early after transplant. GvH clones were detected in recipient bone marrow, and some appeared earlier in ileal mucosa or blood, consistent with an intestinal mucosal origin. The conclusions were limited by the relatively low number and heterogeneity of the intestinal transplant patients.

The library was generated by the immunoSEQ multiplex PCR assay. For most patients, genomic DNA was subjected to high-throughput TCR-beta CDR3 sequencing by Adaptive Biotechnologies. In the paper's pipeline: Adaptive's ImmunoSEQ software supplied the TCR sequencing data for 18 patients, while MiXCR and VDJtools were used to process a few other patients. Because the origin of CDR3 nucleotide sequences shared between donor and recipient could not be assigned, those sequences were removed. To be classed as alloreactive, a clone needed at least 2-fold expansion over unstimulated cells and a minimum CFSE-low frequency of 0.002% (template counts) or 0.001% (read counts). Clones were considered mappable if detected in sequenced pre-transplant spleen, lymph node, or MLR CFSE-low populations of the donor or recipient. Cumulative frequency of alloreactive clones was calculated as a percentage of all sequences weighted by copy number. The table was pulled from immuneACCESS by TCRdb, which kept in-frame rearrangements only. Such tables lose some clones; where checked, under half of the loss comes from unresolved V genes, and the rest has no known cause. The DNA gave D and trimming, while V, J and clone size come from that table. The sample data list roughly 19,000 clones, and around 93% of these were observed just once. The ten biggest clones cover 0.75% to 0.95% of the sample.

Blood samples were collected up to 4 times in the first month after transplant and then at least monthly when available. This receptor was obtained from a human patient who received an intestinal transplant, so some T cells may come from the graft donor. Material: PBMCs, obtained 23 days after intestinal transplant.

The CDR3 loop reads CASSYNRELETQYF. The DNA is TGCGCCAGCAGCTATAACAGGGAGTTGGAGACCCAGTACTTC. The rearranged segments are TRBV4-1 and TRBJ2-5; the D gene is perhaps TRBD1, on 6 matching bases. The cysteine opens and the phenylalanine closes a CDR3 of 14 amino acids. Only the CDR3 DNA is retained, 42 bases long and in frame from the first base. V is cut by 5 bases and J by 5 bases, and the space between the germline ends is 15 bases. CDR1 MGHRA and CDR2 YSYEKL were looked up in the germline V gene.